The 23 T cell receptor beta chains below all came from one sample that was sequenced in a study of blood T cell repertoires in COVID-19. Here immunoSEQ multiplex PCR was the method, and the copy in TCRdb shows in-frame clones only, minus some. This table has some 390,000 clones, over 85% appearing once. The sample consisted of PBMCs or T cells enriched from blood (not recorded which). Every receptor here comes from a woman under 40 who had recovered from COVID-19.

The CDR3 DNA follows: TGTGCCAGCCACAGTTGGGTGAACACTGAAGCTTTCTTT. Its protein is CASHSWVNTEAFF. This chain uses TRBV28 with TRBJ1-1; no reliable D call. This CDR3 contains 13 residues. In germline, CDR1 is MDHEN, CDR2 SYDVKM. Trimming took 8 bases from V and 0 from J, leaving 10 bases between them.

The gene calls are TRBV28 and TRBJ2-6; a weak D match, TRBD2 (5 bases). The germline V gene has CDR1 MDHEN and CDR2 SYDVKM. The V end was cut by 10 bases, the J end by 1 base, with 17 bases between. The CDR3 length is 16 residues. This CDR3 is CANQTRRTSGANVLTF. The CDR3, as DNA: TGTGCCAACCAGACGCGACGGACTTCTGGGGCCAACGTCCTGACTTTC. The full variable domain, rest sourced from reference TRBV28 and TRBJ2-6, is DVKVTQSSRYLVKRTGEKVFLECVQDMDHENMFWYRQDPGLGLRLIYFSYDVKMKEKGDIPEGYSVSREKKERFSLILESASTNQTSMYLCANQTRRTSGANVLTFGAGSRLTVL.

CDR3 in amino acids: CAAYTDTEAFF. The CDR3 DNA sequence: TGTGCCGCTTATACGGACACTGAAGCTTTCTTT. V is TRBV19 and J is TRBJ1-1; D gene uncertain. The V gene lost 11 bases and the J gene lost 3 bases, with 10 bases spanning the gap. There are 11 residues in the CDR3. CDR1 and CDR2 from the germline V gene are LNHDA and SQIVND (reference sequence).

V and J are TRBV7-3 and TRBJ2-1; possibly TRBD2 for D (6 bases). CDR3 length equals 16 residues. The V gene lost 1 base and the J gene lost 0 bases, with 10 bases spanning the gap. Germline assignment: CDR1 SGHTA and CDR2 FQGTGA. CDR3 in DNA: TGTGCCAGCAGCTTAAACGCGGGGAGCTCCTACAATGAGCAGTTCTTC. Translating gives CASSLNAGSSYNEQFF.

The V call is TRBV25-1, the J call TRBJ2-7, with 7 bases fitting TRBD1. The CDR3 length is 17 residues. V was clipped by 4 bases and J by 4 bases; unmatched bases: 16. CDR1 MGHDK and CDR2 SYGVNS come from the germline V gene. The CDR3 loop reads CASSGVVRTGQVYEQYF. The CDR3 nucleotides read TGTGCCAGCAGTGGGGTGGTTAGGACAGGACAAGTTTACGAGCAGTACTTC.

V and J are TRBV20-1 and TRBJ2-3, with a possible D match to TRBD2 (5 bases). This CDR3 has 11 residues. The ends were cut back, 4 bases at V and 6 bases at J, with 8 bases in the middle. CDR1 and CDR2 from the germline V gene are DFQATT and SNEGSKA (reference sequence). The CDR3 DNA is TGCAGTGCTACTAGCAAGGATACGCAGTATTTT. Translation gives CSATSKDTQYF.

The chain carries TRBV7-3 and TRBJ2-7, with D perhaps matching TRBD2 (7 bases). The V gene lost 3 bases and the J gene lost 0 bases, with 12 bases spanning the gap. The CDR3 length is 15 residues. Germline values: CDR1 SGHTA, CDR2 FQGTGA. The CDR3 DNA reads as TGTGCCAGCAGCTTCTACGGGGGGCTCTCCTACGAGCAGTACTTC. Protein sequence: CASSFYGGLSYEQYF.

The chain couples TRBV2 to TRBJ1-5; 10 bases are shared with TRBD1. V lost 6 bases and J lost 4; bases outside the gene matches: 12. The CDR3 extends over 17 amino acids. CDR1 is SNHLY, CDR2 FYNNEI, per germline. CDR3 in amino acids: CASSATGGGLWNQPQHF. The CDR3 DNA is TGTGCCAGCAGCGCGACAGGGGGCGGGCTTTGGAATCAGCCCCAGCATTTT. The full variable domain, rest sourced from reference TRBV2 and TRBJ1-5, is EPEVTQTPSHQVTQMGQEVILRCVPISNHLYFYWYRQILGQKVEFLVSFYNNEISEKSEIFDDQFSVERPDGSNFTLKIRSTKLEDSAMYFCASSATGGGLWNQPQHFGDGTRLSIL.

Points on this clone: The same CDR3 is also encoded by other DNA sequences in this sample. V and J are TRBV27 and TRBJ1-2; 8 nucleotides line up with TRBD1. Trimming cost V 5 bases and J 7 bases; bases outside gene matches: 6. The CDR3 covers 13 residues. The V gene's germline CDR1 is MNHEY and CDR2 SMNVEV (reference sequence). CDR3 DNA sequence: TGTGCCAGCAGTCTGGGGACAGGAGTTGGCTACACCTTC. Its translation: CASSLGTGVGYTF.

The gene calls are TRBV18 and TRBJ2-7, with 10 bases identical to TRBD2. The CDR3 runs to 15 residues. V trimming: 2 bases; J trimming: 4 bases; junction bases outside the gene matches: 5. Germline V gene lookup returns CDR1 KGHSH and CDR2 LQKENI. The DNA of the CDR3 is TGTGCCAGCTCACCAGGACTAGCGGCCCCATACGAGCAGTACTTC. Protein: CASSPGLAAPYEQYF.

The chain recombines TRBV10-2 with TRBJ1-2; no reliable D call. Germline CDR1 is WSHSY and CDR2 is SAAADI. V dropped 4 bases and J dropped 3 bases, with 12 bases sitting between them. The length of the CDR3 is 14 residues. The CDR3 nucleotides read TGCGCCAGCAGTGTCGTGACGGACTACTATGGCTACACCTTC. Residues: CASSVVTDYYGYTF.

For the CDR3, the DNA is TGTGCCAGCAGCTCAGGAAGACTAGCGGGAGTAGCAGATACGCAGTATTTT. Its translation: CASSSGRLAGVADTQYF. This rearrangement joins TRBV7-2 to TRBJ2-3; 12 bases are shared with TRBD2. The CDR3 is 17 residues long. The germline V gene encodes CDR1 SGHTA and CDR2 FQGNSA. V lost 4 bases to trimming and J lost 4 bases; unmatched junction nucleotides: 9.

The CDR3 spells CASSSMTVAAETQYF. For the CDR3, the DNA is TGTGCCAGCAGCTCCATGACAGTAGCAGCGGAGACCCAGTACTTC. V and J are TRBV13 and TRBJ2-5, with D tentatively TRBD1 (5 bases). V shed 4 bases and J shed 5 bases, with 17 bases lying between them. Germline-derived CDR1 and CDR2 are PRHDT and FYEKMQ (reference sequence). CDR3 length: 15 residues.

This clone was seen just once. The CDR3 spells CSASLHQSTYEQYF. The CDR3 DNA follows: TGCAGTGCTAGTTTGCACCAGTCCACCTACGAGCAGTACTTC. This chain connects TRBV20-1 to TRBJ2-7, with D unresolved. The V end lost 3 bases, the J end lost 2 bases, and 14 bases lay between the germline ends. The CDR3 is made up of 14 amino acids. Germline-derived CDR1 and CDR2 are DFQATT and SNEGSKA (reference sequence).

This chain links TRBV7-9 with TRBJ2-2; D possibly corresponds to TRBD2 (6 bases). Germline V gene data show CDR1 as SEHNR and CDR2 as FQNEAQ (reference sequence). The V gene lost 11 bases and the J gene lost 6 bases, with 16 bases spanning the gap. The CDR3 extends over 13 amino acids. CDR3 DNA sequence: TGTGCCGTGGAGGGCACCCTCCCCGGGGAGCTGTTTTTT. Protein product: CAVEGTLPGELFF.

This clone is a singleton in its sample. The chain carries TRBV6-5 and TRBJ1-5, with a possible D match to TRBD1 (5 bases). The CDR3 totals 14 residues. Germline V gives CDR1 MNHEY, CDR2 SVGAGI. The V end lost 6 bases, the J end lost 4 bases, and 13 bases lay between the germline ends. CDR3: CASRKGFGNQPQHF. The CDR3, as DNA: TGTGCCAGCAGAAAGGGGTTTGGTAATCAGCCCCAGCATTTT.

The rearrangement links TRBV7-3 to TRBJ2-2; TRBD2 matches 7 bases. Losses at the gene ends were 0 bases for V and 7 bases for J; bases not matched to a gene: 8. CDR3 length: 16 amino acids. Looked up from germline, CDR1 is SGHTA and CDR2 is FQGTGA. CDR3 sequence reads: CASSLTALAGVGELFF. CDR3 coding DNA: TGTGCCAGCAGCTTAACTGCACTGGCGGGGGTCGGGGAGCTGTTTTTT.

V gene TRBV19 combines with J gene TRBJ1-1; unclear D gene. CDR3 length equals 13 residues. Germline V lookup: CDR1 LNHDA, CDR2 SQIVND (reference sequence). Trimming removed 6 bases from V and 11 bases from J, with 19 bases in between. The CDR3 region has the DNA TGTGCCAGTAGCCCTACGAGCGTCCGTGGGGCTTTCTTT. It codes for CASSPTSVRGAFF.

This sequence joins TRBV19 and TRBJ1-5, with unresolved D. The CDR3 consists of 14 residues. V lost 7 bases, J lost 5 bases, and 15 bases lay in between. CDR1 and CDR2 from the germline V gene are LNHDA and SQIVND (reference sequence). CDR3 sequence (DNA): TGTGCCAGTAAGAGGGCAGGAGCCCATCAGCCCCAGCATTTT. Translation: CASKRAGAHQPQHF.

The chain is built from TRBV27 and TRBJ2-7, with D perhaps TRBD2 (6 bases). The V gene's germline CDR1 is MNHEY and CDR2 SMNVEV (reference sequence). The V gene lost 3 bases and the J gene lost 4 bases, with 16 bases spanning the gap. The CDR3 is 15 amino acids. In DNA form, the CDR3 reads TGTGCCAGCAGTTTCTACGCGGGGCAAGGGTACGAGCAGTACTTC. It specifies CASSFYAGQGYEQYF.

This rearrangement joins TRBV12-3 or TRBV12-4 to TRBJ1-2; D perhaps matches TRBD1 (5 bases). Trimming removed 7 bases from V and 4 bases from J, with 13 bases in between. CDR3 size: 13 residues. CDR3 nucleotides: TGTGCCAGCACCAGGGTTACGGTCTATGGCTACACCTTC. Translation gives CASTRVTVYGYTF.

The J gene is TRBJ2-3, the V gene TRBV5-5; perhaps TRBD2 as D (6 bases). The CDR3 has 15 amino acids. Germline V gene data show CDR1 as SGHKS and CDR2 as YYEKEE (reference sequence). Trimming removed 3 bases at V and 6 bases at J, with 17 bases between. CDR3 coding DNA: TGTGCCAGCAGCTGGAGGGGCGTCGGGGCTGATACGCAGTATTTT. Translating it yields CASSWRGVGADTQYF.

This sequence joins TRBV7-9 and TRBJ2-7; 8 bases match TRBD2. CDR3 length: 17 residues. CDR1 SEHNR and CDR2 FQNEAQ come from the germline V gene (reference sequence). The V and J ends lost 5 bases and 4 bases, in that order; junction bases with no gene match: 16. CDR3 DNA: TGTGCCAGCAGCCCGCGGTTGAGCGCGGGAGGAGGATACGAGCAGTACTTC. Encoded protein: CASSPRLSAGGGYEQYF.